Presented here are 17 T cell receptor beta chains from one specimen sequenced in a study of T cell repertoires in cytomegalovirus infection. Antigen specificity for these receptors is unknown. TCRdb recomputed calls from the reads with MiXCR, one row per CDR3 protein. Of approximately 350,000 distinct CDR3 sequences listed, nearly 35% are singletons. Sequences were derived from cultured PBMCs, sampled from culture after CMV antigen stimulation. The receptors shown here come from a human donor in good health (CMV status not recorded). Some clones in this sample may be carry-over from other donors' samples.

This clonotype was seen a few times. The J gene is TRBJ1-5, the V gene TRBV7-2; 7 positions match TRBD1. The CDR3 runs to 15 residues. V dropped 4 bases and J dropped 7; count of bases not matched to a gene: 10. Germline V gene data show CDR1 as SGHTA and CDR2 as FQGNSA. The CDR3: CASSSSTGVSQPQHF. For the CDR3, the DNA is TGTGCCAGCAGCTCATCAACAGGGGTTAGCCAGCCCCAGCATTTT.

For the CDR3, the DNA is TGTGCCAGCAGCTTGGTGACAGGGAGGGAAGAGACCCAGTACTTC. Residues: CASSLVTGREETQYF. J is TRBJ2-5 and V is TRBV7-2; D possibly matches TRBD1 or TRBD2 (7 bases each). The CDR3 runs 15 residues. Germline V gene lookup returns CDR1 SGHTA and CDR2 FQGNSA. With 3 bases removed from V and 3 bases from J, the gap between germline ends came to 14 bases.

This clonotype was seen many times. The V and J genes are TRBV7-9 and TRBJ1-5; possibly TRBD1 for D (5 bases). In germline, CDR1 is SEHNR, CDR2 FQNEAQ (reference sequence). With 5 bases removed from V and 1 base from J, the gap between germline ends came to 12 bases. This CDR3 contains 15 residues. The chain's CDR3 is CASSEGSGSNQPQHF. DNA for the CDR3: TGTGCCAGCAGCGAGGGGTCGGGGAGCAATCAGCCCCAGCATTTT.

The rearrangement links TRBV7-6 to TRBJ1-6; D gene uncertain. V dropped 1 base and J dropped 8 bases, with 3 bases sitting between them. The CDR3 length is 12 residues. Per germline, CDR1 SGHVS and CDR2 FNYEAQ. This chain's CDR3 is CASSLGDSPLHF. Here the CDR3 DNA reads TGTGCCAGCAGCTTAGGGGATTCACCCCTCCACTTT.

The genes are TRBV4-1 and TRBJ2-1; D not resolved. With 4 bases removed from V and 13 bases from J, the gap between germline ends came to 11 bases. CDR3 length: 11 residues. Germline V gene data show CDR1 as MGHRA and CDR2 as YSYEKL. CDR3 residues: CASSLKASQFF. The CDR3, as DNA: TGCGCCAGCAGCCTCAAAGCTTCCCAGTTCTTC.

This clonotype came up many times. The rearrangement links TRBV12-3 or TRBV12-4 to TRBJ1-6; D is unresolved. CDR3 length: 14 amino acids. V was pared by 7 bases and J by 6 bases, with 13 bases between. CDR3 sequence reads: CASTSGGSNSPLHF. The CDR3 DNA reads as TGTGCCAGCACCTCCGGAGGGAGTAATTCACCCCTCCACTTT.

This clonotype was seen a few times. V is TRBV7-8 and J is TRBJ1-1; D call uncertain. Trimming removed 9 bases at V and 4 bases at J, with 15 bases between. This CDR3 region has 13 residues. Germline CDR1 SGHVS, CDR2 FQNEAQ. Here the CDR3 reads CASYGGRATEAFF. The DNA of the CDR3 is TGTGCCAGTTACGGCGGGAGAGCCACTGAAGCTTTCTTT.

The chain has TRBV4-1 and TRBJ1-4, with TRBD1 identical over 9 bases. The germline gives CDR1 MGHRA, CDR2 YSYEKL. The CDR3 totals 17 residues. Trimming took 4 bases from V and 3 from J; bases not matched to a gene: 9. This chain's CDR3 is CASSLRDRASANEKLFF. CDR3 coding DNA: TGCGCCAGCAGCCTCCGGGACAGGGCGTCAGCTAATGAAAAACTGTTTTTT.

The rearrangement links TRBV4-1 to TRBJ1-5; unclear D gene. CDR3 size: 18 residues. Germline values: CDR1 MGHRA, CDR2 YSYEKL. The V end was cut by 1 base, the J end by 2 bases, with 18 bases between. CDR3 amino acids: CASSQGAPPAKRNQPQHF. The CDR3 nucleotides read TGCGCCAGCAGCCAAGGAGCTCCTCCGGCAAAACGCAATCAGCCCCAGCATTTT.

The chain joins TRBV19 to TRBJ2-1; 7 positions agree with TRBD1. The CDR3 is 14 residues long. Germline CDR1 is LNHDA and CDR2 is SQIVND (reference sequence). V was pared by 6 bases and J by 8 bases, with 10 bases of the junction left unmatched. CDR3 nucleotides: TGTGCCAGTAGGCGGACAGGATTTCTCGATGAGCAGTTCTTC. Protein: CASRRTGFLDEQFF.

The J gene is TRBJ2-3, the V gene TRBV24-1; 7 bases fit TRBD2. The CDR3 has 18 residues. J gave up 0 bases and V 0 bases, and 8 bases lay outside the gene matches. The V gene's germline CDR1 is KGHDR and CDR2 SFDVKD. The CDR3 protein is CATSDLGREKTSTDTQYF. CDR3 DNA: TGTGCCACCAGTGATTTGGGGCGGGAGAAGACTAGCACAGATACGCAGTATTTT.

V and J are TRBV12-3 or TRBV12-4 and TRBJ1-1; D is undetermined. Trimming removed 8 bases from V and 4 bases from J, with 8 bases in between. CDR3 length: 11 residues. In nucleotides, the CDR3 is TGTGCCAGCGGAGGGCGCACTGAAGCTTTCTTT. This gives the protein CASGGRTEAFF.

The genes are TRBV4-3 and TRBJ2-1; maybe TRBD2 (5 bases). The V gene's germline CDR1 is LGHNA and CDR2 YSLEER. CDR3 length: 16 residues. V lost 1 base and J lost 8, with 18 bases in between. CDR3 DNA: TGCGCCAGCAGCCAAGGCCTGAGAGCTAGCTGGGATGAGCAGTTCTTC. It codes for CASSQGLRASWDEQFF.

V is TRBV29-1 and J is TRBJ2-7; 11 bases align to TRBD2. This CDR3 contains 15 residues. The V gene's germline CDR1 is SQVTM and CDR2 ANQGSEA. After removal of 1 base from V and 1 base from J, the junction contained 3 bases not matched to a gene. The DNA of the CDR3 is TGCAGCGTTGAAGGAACTAGCGGGAGTTCCTACGAGCAGTACTTC. As protein: CSVEGTSGSSYEQYF.

This chain uses TRBV7-2 with TRBJ1-1; the D is unclear. The CDR3 loop spans 14 amino acids. The germline V and J ends were trimmed by 2 bases and 2 bases, with 9 bases remaining between them. Germline V gene sequence: CDR1 SGHTA, CDR2 FQGNSA. The CDR3: CASSLLFTNTEAFF. The CDR3 region has the DNA TGTGCCAGCAGCTTACTGTTTACTAACACTGAAGCTTTCTTT.

The rearrangement uses TRBV20-1 and TRBJ1-2, with TRBD1 identical over 8 bases. V gave up 3 bases and J gave up 7 bases; unmatched junction bases: 16. The CDR3 totals 16 residues. The germline V gene has CDR1 DFQATT and CDR2 SNEGSKA (reference sequence). The CDR3 DNA is TGCAGTGCTAGCCGGACAGGGATCCCTCTAAGAGGTGGCTACACCTTC. Its translation is CSASRTGIPLRGGYTF.

This sequence joins TRBV7-2 and TRBJ2-1; 10 bases align to TRBD2. The V gene's germline CDR1 is SGHTA and CDR2 FQGNSA. The CDR3 is made up of 15 amino acids. J gave up 8 bases and V 5 bases, and 9 bases lay outside the gene matches. The CDR3 reads CASSLTSGKAHEQFF. The CDR3 DNA is TGTGCCAGCAGCCTTACTAGCGGGAAGGCTCATGAGCAGTTCTTC.